What follows is one T cell receptor (beta chain) and its context. The antigen is undetermined. V lost 4 bases to trimming and J lost 5 bases, with 12 bases between them. The CDR3 spans 13 residues. Per germline, CDR1 SNHLY and CDR2 FYNNEI. The sample comes from a study of cytomegalovirus exposure and HLA in healthy donors. The PCR was carried out with 60 Vbeta primers and 13 Jbeta primers. Repertoires were generated with immunoSEQ multiplex PCR, while TCRdb's copy carries only in-frame clones and drops some. The table shows fewer than 200,000 clones, with 65% to 90% occurring only once. At sampling all donors were nominally healthy, likely with unrecorded immune exposures. Missing from this donor's record is the CMV serostatus. Study conclusions and caveats: A few V segments could not be told apart, such as TRBV6-2 and TRBV6-3, and were left out. Rare TCR sequences dominated, though some public TCRs recurred in many donors.

The receptor was isolated from a human donor in good health. Specimen: PBMCs. The chain joins TRBV2 to TRBJ2-7, with D possibly being TRBD2 (6 bases). CDR3 amino acids: CASSVSGGNEQYF. The CDR3 nucleotides are TGTGCCAGCAGTGTATCCGGGGGTAACGAGCAGTACTTC.